The 25 T cell receptor beta chains below all came from one sample that was sequenced in a study of beta chain features in type 1 diabetes. Isolated RNA was reverse transcribed in full, so expressed TCRB transcripts were sequenced. Here immunoSEQ multiplex PCR was the method, and the copy in TCRdb shows in-frame clones only, minus some. The sample carries hundreds of thousands of clones, 13% to 15% recorded once. What was sequenced was central memory CD4+ T cells from blood. These receptor sequences come from a man between 25 and 39 years old in good health.

The gene calls are TRBV7-3 and TRBJ2-3; D not resolved. Trimming removed 6 bases from V and 2 bases from J, with 24 bases in between. This CDR3 region has 18 residues. Germline assignment: CDR1 SGHTA and CDR2 FQGTGA. This CDR3 is CASRPGFHSGTYTDTQYF. In nucleotides, the CDR3 is TGTGCCAGCAGGCCCGGTTTCCATTCGGGCACCTACACAGATACGCAGTATTTT.

This clone was recorded a few times. Distinct nucleotide sequences in the sample also encode this CDR3. The CDR3 DNA reads as TGTGCCAGCAGTTCAGCCTACGAGCAGTACTTC. Translating gives CASSSAYEQYF. The rearrangement joins TRBV27 to TRBJ2-7; the D is unclear. V shed 4 bases and J shed 2 bases, with 3 bases lying between them. CDR3 length: 11 amino acids. CDR1 is MNHEY, CDR2 SMNVEV, per germline (reference sequence).

CDR3 in DNA: TGCGCCAGCAGCCAAGAAGGATCCGGAGCAAATCAGCCCCAGCATTTT. Amino acid sequence: CASSQEGSGANQPQHF. The rearrangement uses TRBV4-1 and TRBJ1-5, with D unclear. Between the trimmed V and J ends, which lost 0 bases and 4 bases, there was a span of 13 bases. Germline V gives CDR1 MGHRA, CDR2 YSYEKL. The CDR3 contains 16 residues.

The sample holds a few counts of this clone. CDR3 protein: CASSEQSNTEAFF. Here the CDR3 DNA reads TGTGCCAGCAGTGAACAGTCCAACACTGAAGCTTTCTTT. This chain connects TRBV25-1 to TRBJ1-1; D is unresolved. V was cut by 2 bases and J by 2 bases, with 6 bases left in between. The CDR3 runs to 13 residues. Germline V gene data show CDR1 as MGHDK and CDR2 as SYGVNS.

This clone has only a few counts. This chain uses TRBV4-1 with TRBJ2-1; no clear D. V was cut by 1 base and J by 0 bases, with 16 bases left in between. The CDR3 loop spans 18 amino acids. Germline values: CDR1 MGHRA, CDR2 YSYEKL. The CDR3 DNA sequence: TGCGCCAGCAGCCAAGGCCATCGGGCCGGAAGCTCCTACAATGAGCAGTTCTTC. The encoded protein is CASSQGHRAGSSYNEQFF.

A few counts support this clone. One junction end disagrees with the germline gene, perhaps due to a read error. The chain recombines TRBV7-7 with TRBJ2-1, with TRBD2 matching 7 bases. CDR1 and CDR2 (germline): SSHAT, FNYEAQ (reference sequence). This CDR3 has 13 residues. This CDR3 is CASSPGGGNEQFF. The CDR3 DNA follows: TGTGCTAGCAGCCCCGGGGGAGGGAATGAGCAGTTCTTC. The full variable domain, in which reference TRBV7-7 and TRBJ2-1 provide the parts outside the CDR3, is GAGVSQSPRYKVTKRGQDVTLRCDPISSHATLYWYQQALGQGPEFLTYFNYEAQPDKSGLPSDRFSAERPEGSISTLTIQRTEQRDSAMYRCASSPGGGNEQFFGPGTRLTVL.

This clone has ten or more counts. The chain joins TRBV5-4 to TRBJ1-2, with TRBD1 matching 7 bases. There are 13 residues in the CDR3. The V and J ends lost 4 bases and 5 bases, in that order; junction bases with no gene match: 5. CDR1 and CDR2 from the germline V gene are SGHNT and YYREEE (reference sequence). In DNA, the CDR3 is TGTGCCAGCAGCCGGGACAGACCGTATGGCTACACCTTC. Translation gives CASSRDRPYGYTF.

This clone came up a few times. The V and J genes are TRBV19 and TRBJ2-3, with a possible D match to TRBD2 (7 bases). Germline assignment: CDR1 LNHDA and CDR2 SQIVND (reference sequence). The V end lost 5 bases, the J end lost 3 bases, and 21 bases lay between the germline ends. This CDR3 is built from 17 residues. CDR3 loop: CASSRSSGGLGTDTQYF. The CDR3 DNA reads TGTGCCAGTAGTCGATCGTCGGGGGGCCTGGGGACAGATACGCAGTATTTT.

The chain links TRBV19 to TRBJ2-2, with D uncertain. Deletions cut 2 bases from V and 4 bases from J, with 11 bases between. The CDR3 totals 15 residues. Germline CDR1 LNHDA, CDR2 SQIVND (reference sequence). This CDR3 is CASSIHTRSTGELFF. The CDR3 region has the DNA TGTGCCAGTAGTATACATACCCGGAGCACCGGGGAGCTGTTTTTT. Complete variable domain (other parts from reference TRBV19 and TRBJ2-2): DGGITQSPKYLFRKEGQNVTLSCEQNLNHDAMYWYRQDPGQGLRLIYYSQIVNDFQKGDIAEGYSVSREKKESFPLTVTSAQKNPTAFYLCASSIHTRSTGELFFGEGSRLTVL.

This clone was counted a few times. The chain links TRBV7-2 to TRBJ2-1; D is possibly TRBD2 (6 bases). Trimming left V 1 base short and J 5 bases short, with 9 bases between. There are 14 residues in the CDR3. Germline CDR1 reads SGHTA; CDR2 reads FQGNSA. CDR3 sequence (DNA): TGTGCCAGCAGCTTAGTATGGACTAACAATGAGCAGTTCTTC. As protein: CASSLVWTNNEQFF. Full variable domain (missing parts from reference TRBV7-2 and TRBJ2-1): GAGVSQSPSNKVTEKGKDVELRCDPISGHTALYWYRQSLGQGLEFLIYFQGNSAPDKSGLPSDRFSAERTGGSVSTLTIQRTQQEDSAVYLCASSLVWTNNEQFFGPGTRLTVL.

A few counts support this clone. The chain has TRBV21-1 and TRBJ2-3; the D call in the table, TRBD2, was not verified against the DNA. TRBV21-1 is a known pseudogene. This CDR3 has 15 amino acids. CDR3 bases: TGTGCCAGCTCCGGGACTAGCGGGACGGGCGATACGCAGTATTTT. It yields the protein CASSGTSGTGDTQYF.

This chain joins TRBV4-3 and TRBJ2-3; D unresolved. In germline, CDR1 is LGHNA, CDR2 YSLEER. Trimming removed 1 base from V and 0 bases from J, with 8 bases in between. The CDR3 sequence is 15 residues long. The CDR3 reads CASSQGLPSTDTQYF. The CDR3 region has the DNA TGCGCCAGCAGCCAAGGACTCCCAAGCACAGATACGCAGTATTTT.

This clone turned up a few times. V usage is TRBV18 and J usage is TRBJ1-1; D gene ambiguous. Trimming left V 2 bases short and J 0 bases short, with 7 bases between. In germline, CDR1 is KGHSH, CDR2 LQKENI. This CDR3 comprises 14 residues. This CDR3 reads CASSPASLNTEAFF. As DNA, the CDR3 is TGTGCCAGCTCACCAGCCTCCTTGAACACTGAAGCTTTCTTT.

The rearrangement links TRBV19 to TRBJ1-5; no clear D gene. Germline lookup yields CDR1 LNHDA and CDR2 SQIVND (reference sequence). The V end lost 0 bases, the J end lost 4 bases, and 4 bases lay between the germline ends. The CDR3 runs 13 residues. The chain's CDR3 is CASSIDGNQPQHF. CDR3 coding DNA: TGTGCCAGTAGTATAGACGGGAATCAGCCCCAGCATTTT.

There are a few counts of this clone. This chain links TRBV4-3 with TRBJ2-3, with 9 bases fitting TRBD2. With V trimmed by 0 bases and J by 5 bases, 9 bases remained unmatched. Looked up from germline, CDR1 is LGHNA and CDR2 is YSLEER. This CDR3 has 17 amino acids. The CDR3: CASSQDPAGGQRDTQYF. Written as DNA, the CDR3 is TGCGCCAGCAGCCAAGATCCGGCGGGGGGGCAGAGAGATACGCAGTATTTT.

CDR3 DNA sequence: TGTGCCAGCAGTTATGGTCACAGGGCCACTGAAGCTTTCTTT. Protein product: CASSYGHRATEAFF. The chain employs TRBV2 and TRBJ1-1; possibly TRBD1 for D (6 bases). V lost 5 bases and J lost 4, with 14 bases in between. Germline loops: CDR1 SNHLY, CDR2 FYNNEI. This CDR3 comprises 14 residues. The complete variable domain, with remaining parts taken from reference TRBV2 and TRBJ1-1, reads EPEVTQTPSHQVTQMGQEVILRCVPISNHLYFYWYRQILGQKVEFLVSFYNNEISEKSEIFDDQFSVERPDGSNFTLKIRSTKLEDSAMYFCASSYGHRATEAFFGQGTRLTVV.

This clone has just a few counts. The V call is TRBV18, the J call TRBJ2-2; D uncertain. This CDR3 comprises 13 residues. Looked up from germline, CDR1 is KGHSH and CDR2 is LQKENI. The V and J ends lost 5 bases and 1 base respectively, with 5 bases between them. CDR3 protein: CASSEVNTGELFF. As DNA, the CDR3 is TGTGCCAGCTCAGAAGTGAACACCGGGGAGCTGTTTTTT.

This clone appeared a few times. This chain connects TRBV19 to TRBJ1-5, with 7 bases fitting TRBD1. This CDR3 has 15 residues. The V gene's germline CDR1 is LNHDA and CDR2 SQIVND (reference sequence). V was pared by 7 bases and J by 0 bases, with 6 bases of the junction left unmatched. The CDR3 region is CASMDRFPSNQPQHF. CDR3 bases: TGTGCCAGTATGGACAGGTTCCCTAGCAATCAGCCCCAGCATTTT.

Here the CDR3 reads CASSAGQGSYGYTF. The CDR3 DNA reads TGTGCCAGCAGCGCTGGACAGGGATCCTATGGCTACACCTTC. The chain joins TRBV9 to TRBJ1-2; TRBD1 agrees at 8 bases. CDR1 and CDR2 from the germline V gene are SGDLS and YYNGEE. The junction had 5 bases not matched to a gene; V was cut back by 3 bases and J by 4 bases. The CDR3 is made up of 14 amino acids.

This clone turned up a few times. V gene TRBV7-2 combines with J gene TRBJ1-1; D gene uncertain. The V end lost 5 bases, the J end lost 4 bases, and 11 bases lay between the germline ends. The CDR3 runs to 13 residues. Germline V gene data show CDR1 as SGHTA and CDR2 as FQGNSA. The CDR3 sequence: CASSRRVGTEAFF. CDR3 nucleotide sequence: TGTGCCAGCAGCCGTCGTGTAGGCACTGAAGCTTTCTTT.

A note on this clone: Other DNA sequences in this sample translate to the same CDR3. The gene calls are TRBV7-2 and TRBJ2-7; D gene ambiguous. The CDR3 loop spans 13 amino acids. Germline values: CDR1 SGHTA, CDR2 FQGNSA. With 5 bases removed from V and 2 bases from J, the gap between germline ends came to 10 bases. This CDR3 is CASSLGSTYEQYV. The CDR3 bases are TGTGCCAGCAGCCTAGGGTCAACCTACGAGCAGTACGTC.

On this clone itself: Distinct nucleotide sequences in the sample also encode this CDR3. This chain uses TRBV6-1 with TRBJ2-2; maybe TRBD2 (5 bases). Trimming took off 6 bases at V and 1 base at J, with 6 bases between the two ends. Germline CDR1 and CDR2: MNHNS and SASEGT. This CDR3 comprises 13 residues. The CDR3 DNA reads as TGTGCCAGCAGACTAGAGAACACCGGGGAGCTGTTTTTT. This gives the protein CASRLENTGELFF.

This clone was found a few times. The chain is built from TRBV28 and TRBJ1-5; tentative D call: TRBD1 (5 bases). V shed 5 bases and J shed 2 bases, with 16 bases lying between them. Per the germline V gene, CDR1 is MDHEN and CDR2 is SYDVKM. The CDR3 has 16 residues. In nucleotides, the CDR3 is TGTGCCAGCAGTCCTCCCGGGGCCCCTCGCAATCAGCCCCAGCATTTT. The encoded protein is CASSPPGAPRNQPQHF.

This clone was recorded at least ten times. The chain joins TRBV7-3 to TRBJ2-1, with unresolved D. The CDR3 consists of 14 residues. Trimming left V 4 bases short and J 8 bases short, with 15 bases between. Germline V gene sequence: CDR1 SGHTA, CDR2 FQGTGA. In DNA form, the CDR3 reads TGTGCCAGCAGCTCCGCACTCAGACTGCATGAGCAGTTCTTC. Its protein is CASSSALRLHEQFF.

The chain recombines TRBV5-1 with TRBJ2-5; 9 bases are shared with TRBD2. Germline V CDR1 and CDR2: SGHRS, YFSETQ. The CDR3 sequence is 15 residues long. The ends lost 3 bases at V and 2 bases at J; junction bases unmatched: 5. The CDR3 loop is CASSSLAGTQETQYF. CDR3 in DNA: TGCGCCAGCAGCTCGCTAGCGGGGACTCAAGAGACCCAGTACTTC.